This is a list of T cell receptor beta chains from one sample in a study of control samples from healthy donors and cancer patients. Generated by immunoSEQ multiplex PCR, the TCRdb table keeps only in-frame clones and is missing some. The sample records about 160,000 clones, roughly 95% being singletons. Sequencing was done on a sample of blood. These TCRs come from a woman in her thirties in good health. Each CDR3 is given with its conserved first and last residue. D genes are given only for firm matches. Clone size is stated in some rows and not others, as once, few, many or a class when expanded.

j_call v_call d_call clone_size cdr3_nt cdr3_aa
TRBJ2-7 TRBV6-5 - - TGTGCCAGCAGACAACAGGGTTACGAGCAGTACTTC CASRQQGYEQYF
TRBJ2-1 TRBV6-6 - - TGTGCCAGCATTGAGGACTTTTACAATGAGCAGTTCTTC CASIEDFYNEQFF
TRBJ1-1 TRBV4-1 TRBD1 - TGCGCCAGCAGCCAAGATAGTAGGAAGGGACAGGAAGCTTTCTTT CASSQDSRKGQEAFF
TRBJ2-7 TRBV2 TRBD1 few TGTGCCAGCGGGGCTTGGGACAGCTACGAGCAGTACTTC CASGAWDSYEQYF
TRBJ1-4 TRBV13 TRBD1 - TGTGCCAGCAGCTTTGAAACAGGGGGCGAAAAACTGTTTTTT CASSFETGGEKLFF
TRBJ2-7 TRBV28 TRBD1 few TGTGCCAGCAGCGATCCACAGGGGGACTCCTACGAGCAGTACTTC CASSDPQGDSYEQYF
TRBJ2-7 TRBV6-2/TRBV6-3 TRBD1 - TGTGCCAGCAGCCGGACAGGGGAGCAGTACTTC CASSRTGEQYF
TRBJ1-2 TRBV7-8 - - TGTGCCAGCAGCCCAGACAGGACCCCGGGGAATGGCTACACCTTC CASSPDRTPGNGYTF
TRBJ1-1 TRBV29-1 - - TGCAGCGCCTGGACGGCCAGGGCGAACACTGAAGCTTTCTTT CSAWTARANTEAFF
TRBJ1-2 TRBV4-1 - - TGCGCCAGCAGCCAAGGGGTGGAGGTCAACTATGGCTACACCTTC CASSQGVEVNYGYTF
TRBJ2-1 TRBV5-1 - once TGCGCCAGCAGCCTGCCCCGGGACAACAATGAGCAGTTCTTC CASSLPRDNNEQFF
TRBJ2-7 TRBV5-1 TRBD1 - TGCGCCAGCAGCTTGGTCCACAGGGGGCAATTCGAGCAGTACTTC CASSLVHRGQFEQYF
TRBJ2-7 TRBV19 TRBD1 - TGTGCCAGTAGCCTACTTTGGGACAGGGGAGGCGAGCAGTACTTC CASSLLWDRGGEQYF
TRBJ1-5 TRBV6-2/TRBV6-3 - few TGTGCCAGCAGTTACTCGTATCAGCCCCAGCATTTT CASSYSYQPQHF
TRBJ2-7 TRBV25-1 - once TGTGCCAGCAGTGGGCGAGGGGGGAAATTCTACGAGCAGTACTTC CASSGRGGKFYEQYF
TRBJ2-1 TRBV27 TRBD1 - TGTGCCAGCAGTTTATCGGGACAGGGGAAGGGTAATGAGCAGTTCTTC CASSLSGQGKGNEQFF
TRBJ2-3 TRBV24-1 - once TGTGCCACCAGTGACCCCAAACGAGGGCTCCTTAGCATCAGGCAGTATTTT CATSDPKRGLLSIRQYF
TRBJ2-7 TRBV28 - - TGTGCCAGCAGCTCGAGGGAGTGGTACAGCCTTTACGAGCAGTACTTC CASSSREWYSLYEQYF
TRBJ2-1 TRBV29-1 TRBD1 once TGCAGCGCTCGGGACAGGGGAACCTACAATGAGCAGTTCTTC CSARDRGTYNEQFF
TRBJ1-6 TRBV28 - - TGTGCCAGCCGGGACCCCGTCAACAGTCCCCTCCACTTT CASRDPVNSPLHF
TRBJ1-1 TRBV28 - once TGTGCCAGCAGTTTCAGGGTATACACTGAAGCTTTCTTT CASSFRVYTEAFF
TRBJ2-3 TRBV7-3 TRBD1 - TGTGCCAGCAGCTTAACGTCCGGACAGGGAGCAGATACGCAGTATTTT CASSLTSGQGADTQYF
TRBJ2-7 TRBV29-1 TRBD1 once TGCAGCGCCGCGGGACAGGGGGGTTACGAGCAGTACTTC CSAAGQGGYEQYF
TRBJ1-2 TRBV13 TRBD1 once TGTGCCAGCAGCCGACAGGGACGTCATTACACCTTC CASSRQGRHYTF
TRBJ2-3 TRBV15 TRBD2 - TGTGCCACCAGCAGAGATAGCCTTAGCGGGAGTTTGACAGATACGCAGTATTTT CATSRDSLSGSLTDTQYF
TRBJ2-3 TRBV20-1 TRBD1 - TGCAGTGCTAGTTTCGTGACAGGGGATACGCAGTATTTT CSASFVTGDTQYF
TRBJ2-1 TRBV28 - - TGTGCCAGCAGTCAGCCGGGTAGATTCAATGAGCAGTTCTTC CASSQPGRFNEQFF
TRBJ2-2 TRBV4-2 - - TGTGCCAGCAGCCAAGACCAGACGAACACCGGGGAGCTGTTTTTT CASSQDQTNTGELFF
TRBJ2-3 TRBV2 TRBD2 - TGTGCCAGCAAGCAGACTAGCGGAACAGATACGCAGTATTTT CASKQTSGTDTQYF
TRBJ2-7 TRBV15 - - TGTGCCACCAGCAGAGAAGGTCAGCTCGGTTCCTACGAGCAGTACTTC CATSREGQLGSYEQYF
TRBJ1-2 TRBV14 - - TGTGCCAGCAGCCGGGCCGTGTCCTATGGCTACACCTTC CASSRAVSYGYTF
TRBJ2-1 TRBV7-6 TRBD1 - TGTGCCAGCAGCACCCGACAGGGTCTATTAAATGAGCAGTTCTTC CASSTRQGLLNEQFF
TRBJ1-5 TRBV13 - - TGTGCCAGCAGCAAGGGCAATCAGCCCCAGCATTTT CASSKGNQPQHF
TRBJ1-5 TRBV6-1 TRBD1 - TGTGCCAGCAGTGAAAGACAGGGAAGTCAGCCCCAGCATTTT CASSERQGSQPQHF
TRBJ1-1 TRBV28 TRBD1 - TGTGCCAGCAGTTTCCAGGACAGGGAAGCTTTCTTT CASSFQDREAFF
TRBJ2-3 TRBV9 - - TGTGCCAGCAGCGCTAGGGGGACAGATACGCAGTATTTT CASSARGTDTQYF
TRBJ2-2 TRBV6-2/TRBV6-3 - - TGTGCCAGCAGTTACCTTACTAGTGCCGGGGAGCTGTTTTTT CASSYLTSAGELFF
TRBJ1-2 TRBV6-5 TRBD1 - TGTGCCAGCAGTCTACAGGGGGCGGACTATGGCTACACCTTC CASSLQGADYGYTF
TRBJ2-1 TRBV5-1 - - TGCGCCAGCAGCTTGGTCAACCGACCCTACAATGAGCAGTTCTTC CASSLVNRPYNEQFF
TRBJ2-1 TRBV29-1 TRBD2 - TGCAGCGTTCCGGGACTAGCGGGAGGGAATGAGCAGTTCTTC CSVPGLAGGNEQFF
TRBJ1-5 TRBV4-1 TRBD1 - TGCGCCAGCAGCCAAGTGGGACAGGGGCGTCAGCCCCAGCATTTT CASSQVGQGRQPQHF
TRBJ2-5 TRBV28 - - TGTGCCAGCAGCCCAGGGACTGTCCGACGTGGGGAGACCCAGTACTTC CASSPGTVRRGETQYF
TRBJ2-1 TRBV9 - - TGTGCCAGCAGCGTAGTTGGGGCAGAGCAGTTCTTC CASSVVGAEQFF
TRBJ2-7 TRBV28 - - TGTGCCAGCAGAGACTACGAGCAGTACTTC CASRDYEQYF
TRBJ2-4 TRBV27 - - TGTGCCAGCAGTTCTATTGGGATAGCCAAAAACATTCAGTACTTC CASSSIGIAKNIQYF
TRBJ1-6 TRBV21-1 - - TGTGCCAGCAGCTATAGGGGGGACAGGGGTACCCTTTCACCCCTCCACTTT CASSYRGDRGTLSPLHF